The entry below gives a single T cell receptor beta chain sequence along with its context. The CDR3 runs to 16 residues. Per germline, CDR1 MNHNS and CDR2 SASEGT. V shed 0 bases, J shed 7 bases, and the junction held 10 bases outside the gene matches. Sequencing was performed with immunoSEQ multiplex PCR; in TCRdb, only in-frame clones are kept and a portion is missing. The sample has under 200,000 clones. This sample is part of a study of control samples from healthy donors and cancer patients. The rearrangement uses TRBV6-1 and TRBJ1-2, with 8 bases that match TRBD1. Sample: blood. The sequence came from a woman aged 25 to 39 in good health. This CDR3 reads CASSEALRGQGSGYTF. In nucleotides, the CDR3 is TGTGCCAGCAGTGAAGCGCTTCGTGGACAGGGCTCTGGCTACACCTTC.